This record covers a single TCR beta chain. The antigen remains undetermined. A read error may be the cause here, since a much bigger clone is one base away. These data are taken from a study of tumor and adjacent non-tumor tissue in lung cancer. This sample's RNA came from whole unsorted tissue. Newly diagnosed lung cancer patients had thoracic surgery in China, August–November 2014, without prior chemotherapy. Study findings and constraints: In normal lung, the top 100 clones were significantly more dominant than in tumor. Significantly higher TCR diversity was found in tumor than normal lung.

A modified ARM-PCR protocol with three rounds of nested PCR amplified TCRbeta. One entry per CDR3 protein results from TCRdb running MiXCR on the multiplex PCR reads. Of about 200,000 distinct CDR3 sequences detected, approximately 74% appear once; the ten largest clones hold under 30%. The germline V gene encodes CDR1 SGHNT and CDR2 YYREEE (reference sequence). The CDR3 is made up of 16 amino acids. The specimen sequenced was lung tumor tissue. The sequence derives from a man between 60 and 75 years old with non-small cell lung cancer. The rearrangement uses TRBV5-4 and TRBJ2-7, with 9 bases lining up with TRBD2. The CDR3 region is CASSLASGRTSYAQYF. The CDR3, as DNA: TGTGCCAGCAGCTTAGCAAGCGGGAGGACCTCCTACGCGCAGTACTTC.